This T cell receptor (beta chain) was retrieved from a study of blood T cell repertoires in COVID-19. Overall study: The analysed material was cDNA or gDNA that came from T cells, B-cell-depleted T cells, or PBMCs.

The V and J ends lost 5 bases and 2 bases respectively, with 13 bases between them. Germline lookup yields CDR1 MNHEY and CDR2 SMNVEV (reference sequence). This CDR3 is 14 amino acids long. As originally analysed: Estimation of nucleated cell counts was performed using reference gene primer amplification. Libraries were prepared by immunoSEQ multiplex PCR; TCRdb keeps only in-frame clonotypes and omits some of them. The D gene and trimming were derived from the DNA, and the V and J assignments and clone size from that table. The sample lists under 300,000 clones; more than 85% were seen once. This receptor was identified in a woman between 65 and 79 years old with active or convalescent COVID-19. Sequenced input: peripheral blood. V gene TRBV27 combines with J gene TRBJ2-7, with D possibly being TRBD2 (5 bases). CDR3 residues: CASSPRTGTYEQYF. As DNA, the CDR3 is TGTGCCAGCAGTCCCCGGACGGGAACCTACGAGCAGTACTTC.